The 24 T cell receptor beta chains in this list originate from one sample, sequenced in a study of blood T cell repertoires in COVID-19. Sequencing used immunoSEQ multiplex PCR; TCRdb keeps in-frame clones, though not all of them. The data hold fewer than 400,000 clones, with around 82% observed a single time. Source material: peripheral blood. The origin of the receptors is a man aged 25 to 40 with active or convalescent COVID-19.

The rearrangement joins TRBV2 to TRBJ2-3; TRBD1 is a possible D gene (5 bases). CDR3 length: 13 residues. Looked up from germline, CDR1 is SNHLY and CDR2 is FYNNEI. V was pared by 6 bases and J by 2 bases, with 9 bases between. CDR3 sequence: CASRGHNTDTQYF. CDR3 nucleotides: TGTGCCAGCAGGGGGCACAACACAGATACGCAGTATTTT.

This chain links TRBV4-1 with TRBJ2-5; the D gene is possibly TRBD2 (5 bases). Germline CDR1 MGHRA, CDR2 YSYEKL. V was clipped by 4 bases and J by 5 bases, with 14 bases between them. This CDR3 has 14 residues. The CDR3 sequence is CASSRGPWRETQYF. The CDR3 coding sequence is TGCGCCAGCAGCCGTGGACCTTGGAGGGAGACCCAGTACTTC.

To note about this clone: Other nucleotide sequences from this sample produce the same CDR3. The J gene is TRBJ1-2, the V gene TRBV6-5; 7 nucleotides line up with TRBD1. This CDR3 comprises 12 residues. Germline V gene lookup returns CDR1 MNHEY and CDR2 SVGAGI. V trimming: 3 bases; J trimming: 6 bases; junction bases outside the gene matches: 1. This CDR3 reads CASSYTGDGYTF. For the CDR3, the DNA is TGTGCCAGCAGTTATACAGGGGATGGCTACACCTTC.

The V and J genes are TRBV12-3 or TRBV12-4 and TRBJ1-1; possibly TRBD1 for D (5 bases). The CDR3 runs to 13 residues. Trimming removed 1 base from V and 7 bases from J, with 10 bases in between. This CDR3 reads CASSLGREGEAFF. The CDR3 coding sequence is TGTGCCAGCAGTTTAGGCAGGGAGGGTGAAGCTTTCTTT.

There are a few counts of this clone. V usage is TRBV5-4 and J usage is TRBJ2-1, with D possibly being TRBD2 (6 bases). The length of the CDR3 is 16 residues. Germline values: CDR1 SGHNT, CDR2 YYREEE (reference sequence). The germline V and J ends were trimmed by 3 bases and 0 bases, with 13 bases remaining between them. Here the CDR3 reads CASSSTGESSYNEQFF. As DNA, the CDR3 is TGTGCCAGCAGCTCCACGGGGGAGAGCTCCTACAATGAGCAGTTCTTC.

The rearrangement joins TRBV7-9 to TRBJ2-5; TRBD1 aligns across 8 bases. CDR1 and CDR2 from the germline V gene are SEHNR and FQNEAQ (reference sequence). The CDR3 has 15 amino acids. The ends lost 6 bases at V and 5 bases at J; junction bases unmatched: 11. CDR3 in DNA: TGTGCCAGCAGGTTCCCCAGGGGGCTGGAGGAGACCCAGTACTTC. It translates to CASRFPRGLEETQYF.

This sequence joins TRBV6-5 and TRBJ2-7, with a tentative D call TRBD1 (7 bases). Germline V CDR1 and CDR2: MNHEY, SVGAGI. Trimming left V 6 bases short and J 5 bases short, with 17 bases between. There are 14 residues in the CDR3. The CDR3 DNA is TGTGCCAGCAGCAGGGGGGTTTTCGGCGACGAGCAGTACTTC. Protein sequence: CASSRGVFGDEQYF.

The chain uses TRBV14 and TRBJ1-2; TRBD1 might be the D (6 bases). The V gene's germline CDR1 is SGHDN and CDR2 FVKESK. V lost 6 bases to trimming and J lost 8 bases, with 22 bases between them. The CDR3 consists of 15 residues. In DNA form, the CDR3 reads TGTGCCAGCAGTCCCACTCCAAGGGGGAAGAGGGGCTACACCTTC. It codes for CASSPTPRGKRGYTF.

The V and J genes are TRBV18 and TRBJ1-6; possible D gene TRBD1, 6 bases. Germline V CDR1 and CDR2: KGHSH, LQKENI. The CDR3 covers 16 residues. V was shortened by 3 bases and J by 3 bases, with 12 bases between the two germline ends. The CDR3 DNA reads TGTGCCAGCTCACCCCCAGGGGCCCGCTATAATTCACCCCTCCACTTT. This encodes CASSPPGARYNSPLHF. Looking up the rest from reference TRBV18 and TRBJ1-6 gives the full variable domain: NAGVMQNPRHLVRRRGQEARLRCSPMKGHSHVYWYRQLPEEGLKFMVYLQKENIIDESGMPKERFSAEFPKEGPSILRIQQVVRGDSAAYFCASSPPGARYNSPLHFGNGTRLTVT.

The J gene is TRBJ1-6, the V gene TRBV4-1; D possibly corresponds to TRBD1 (6 bases). V lost 8 bases to trimming and J lost 1 base, with 6 bases between them. The CDR3 loop spans 13 amino acids. Looked up from germline, CDR1 is MGHRA and CDR2 is YSYEKL. The CDR3 DNA is TGCGCCAGCGGGACATCCTATAATTCACCCCTCCACTTT. Protein: CASGTSYNSPLHF.

The chain has TRBV3-1 (or the pseudogene TRBV3-2) and TRBJ2-7, with 9 positions matching TRBD1. The CDR3 runs to 14 residues. The junction had 0 bases not matched to a gene; V was cut back by 1 base and J by 2 bases. The germline V gene encodes CDR1 LGHDT and CDR2 YNNKEL (reference sequence). The CDR3 spells CASSQGDRAYEQYF. CDR3 coding DNA: TGTGCCAGCAGCCAAGGGGACAGGGCCTACGAGCAGTACTTC.

This chain uses TRBV9 with TRBJ2-2, with TRBD1 matching 9 bases. With V trimmed by 4 bases and J by 5 bases, 9 bases remained unmatched. The CDR3 sequence is 16 residues long. Per the germline V gene, CDR1 is SGDLS and CDR2 is YYNGEE. In nucleotides, the CDR3 is TGTGCCAGCAGCCCTCCGGGACAGGGCCGAACCGGGGAGCTGTTTTTT. This codes for CASSPPGQGRTGELFF.

The chain has TRBV11-3 and TRBJ1-1; 8 positions agree with TRBD1. Looked up from germline, CDR1 is SGHNT and CDR2 is YENEEA. Trimming cost V 6 bases and J 4 bases; bases outside gene matches: 7. There are 14 residues in the CDR3. CDR3 coding DNA: TGTGCCAGCAGTTCCGGACAGGGAACCACTGAAGCTTTCTTT. Protein product: CASSSGQGTTEAFF. The full variable domain, in which reference TRBV11-3 and TRBJ1-1 provide the parts outside the CDR3, is EAGVVQSPRYKIIEKKQPVAFWCNPISGHNTLYWYLQNLGQGPELLIRYENEEAVDDSQLPKDRFSAERLKGVDSTLKIQPAELGDSAVYLCASSSGQGTTEAFFGQGTRLTVV.

This clone was seen a handful of times. Here the CDR3 reads CAWSPSVSYEQFF. In nucleotides, the CDR3 is TGTGCCTGGAGTCCTAGCGTGAGTTATGAGCAGTTCTTC. The chain employs TRBV30 and TRBJ2-1; TRBD2 might be the D (6 bases). Germline V gene data show CDR1 as GTSNPN and CDR2 as SVGIG (reference sequence). V lost 2 bases and J 8 bases, leaving 13 bases between the germline ends. The CDR3 has 13 amino acids. The whole variable domain, remainder taken from reference TRBV30 and TRBJ2-1, is SQTIHQWPATLVQPVGSPLSLECTVEGTSNPNLYWYRQAAGRGLQLLFYSVGIGQISSEVPQNLSASRPQDRQFILSSKKLLLSDSGFYLCAWSPSVSYEQFFGPGTRLTVL.

The rearrangement links TRBV5-1 to TRBJ2-7; TRBD2 matches at 7 bases. The CDR3 is 18 amino acids. Losses at the gene ends were 4 bases for V and 5 bases for J; bases not matched to a gene: 21. CDR1 and CDR2 from the germline V gene are SGHRS and YFSETQ. In DNA form, the CDR3 reads TGCGCCAGCAGCCTCACCCAAGCGGGGTTGGTGATTTCCGACGAGCAGTACTTC. This encodes CASSLTQAGLVISDEQYF.

The rearrangement links TRBV18 to TRBJ1-2; D is perhaps TRBD1 (5 bases). The CDR3 covers 17 residues. Deletions cut 3 bases from V and 3 bases from J, with 20 bases between. Looked up from germline, CDR1 is KGHSH and CDR2 is LQKENI. CDR3 DNA: TGTGCCAGCTCACCGGCATCCTCGGGGGTGCGGGACTATGGCTACACCTTC. Its translation is CASSPASSGVRDYGYTF. The whole variable domain, filled in from reference TRBV18 and TRBJ1-2, reads NAGVMQNPRHLVRRRGQEARLRCSPMKGHSHVYWYRQLPEEGLKFMVYLQKENIIDESGMPKERFSAEFPKEGPSILRIQQVVRGDSAAYFCASSPASSGVRDYGYTFGSGTRLTVV.

The chain employs TRBV6-2 or TRBV6-3 and TRBJ1-2; a possible D gene is TRBD1 (5 bases). Germline CDR1 is MNHEY and CDR2 is SVGEGT. Trimming shortened V by 5 bases and J by 8 bases, and 27 bases separated the two germline ends. This CDR3 has 17 residues. CDR3 amino acids: CASSQWTKGRRYGGYTF. Here the CDR3 DNA reads TGTGCCAGCAGTCAGTGGACAAAGGGGCGCCGCTATGGGGGCTACACCTTC.

The chain combines TRBV30 with TRBJ2-7, with D maybe TRBD1 (6 bases). This CDR3 is built from 14 residues. Germline CDR1 is GTSNPN and CDR2 is SVGIG (reference sequence). The V gene lost 2 bases and the J gene lost 5 bases, with 16 bases spanning the gap. This CDR3 reads CAWSSPAHRDEQYF. As DNA, the CDR3 is TGTGCCTGGAGTTCCCCGGCCCACAGGGACGAGCAGTACTTC.

As to this clone: One end of the junction fails to match germline, which may point to a read error. The chain links TRBV24-1 to TRBJ2-3; 9 nucleotides align to TRBD1. This CDR3 has 17 residues. Germline CDR1 and CDR2: KGHDR and SFDVKD. CDR3 bases: TGTGTCACCAGTGACCCTTACCGGGACAGGGCTTCAGATACGCAGTATTTT. It is translated as CVTSDPYRDRASDTQYF.

The chain couples TRBV4-3 to TRBJ1-2; D might be TRBD1 (6 bases). With 0 bases removed from V and 2 bases from J, the gap between germline ends came to 7 bases. CDR3 length: 14 amino acids. CDR1 and CDR2 from the germline V gene are LGHNA and YSLEER. The CDR3 DNA is TGCGCCAGCAGCCAAGACCAGGGGAACTATGGCTACACCTTC. Protein product: CASSQDQGNYGYTF.

The chain combines TRBV19 with TRBJ1-4, with D perhaps matching TRBD1 (5 bases). Trimming shortened V by 4 bases and J by 8 bases, and 8 bases separated the two germline ends. CDR1 and CDR2 (germline): LNHDA, SQIVND (reference sequence). CDR3 length equals 12 residues. The CDR3 loop is CASSRGSEKLFF. The CDR3 DNA reads TGTGCCAGTAGTAGGGGCTCAGAAAAACTGTTTTTT.

This clone was seen a handful of times. The chain joins TRBV7-2 to TRBJ1-4; TRBD1 agrees at 8 bases. CDR1 is SGHTA and CDR2 is FQGNSA in the germline V gene. The CDR3 loop spans 13 amino acids. The J segment lost 7 bases and the V segment lost 5 bases, leaving 3 bases of the junction unmatched. Here the CDR3 DNA reads TGTGCCAGCAGCCAGGGGGCCAGTGAAAAACTGTTTTTT. Encoded protein: CASSQGASEKLFF.

In DNA, the CDR3 is TGTGCCAGCAGTCGTCGACAGGGAGACTACACCTTC. Translation: CASSRRQGDYTF. The rearrangement links TRBV6-2 or TRBV6-3 to TRBJ1-2; 7 bases map to TRBD1. This CDR3 contains 12 residues. V dropped 5 bases and J dropped 10; count of bases not matched to a gene: 7. Per the germline V gene, CDR1 is MNHEY and CDR2 is SVGEGT.

The rearrangement links TRBV6-2 or TRBV6-3 to TRBJ1-5, with 7 bases that match TRBD1. CDR3 size: 14 residues. V lost 7 bases, J lost 5 bases, and 8 bases stayed unmatched. Germline V gives CDR1 MNHEY, CDR2 SVGEGT. The chain's CDR3 is CASNPTGTYQPQHF. In DNA, the CDR3 is TGTGCCAGCAACCCGACAGGGACTTATCAGCCCCAGCATTTT.